The TCR beta chain under discussion was sequenced for a study of regulatory T cells in long-lasting Graves disease. Time point defined: newly diagnosed GD, antithyroid drugs for less than 3 months. Isolated PBMC RNA provided the starting material for the TCR library. Points on this clonotype: As yet, its antigen is unknown.

TCR beta libraries were built with iRepertoire HTBI primers and Arm-PCR of CDR3 regions. TCRdb processed the multiplex PCR reads anew with MiXCR; each CDR3 protein has one entry. This sample has roughly 380,000 distinct CDR3 sequences, with roughly a sixth found just once. Overall study results and limits: Investigators studied peripheral blood only, not thyroid tissue.

The TCR originated in a female donor with Graves disease. This specimen was peripheral blood mononuclear cells (PBMCs), taken at new diagnosis, from a patient treated with antithyroid drugs.

The DNA of the CDR3 is TGTGCCAGCAGCAAACGCGCCCTCACAGGTGAAGCTTTCTTT. Protein: CASSKRALTGEAFF. The chain links TRBV5-6 to TRBJ1-1, with D perhaps TRBD1 (5 bases). This CDR3 comprises 14 residues. Germline loops: CDR1 SGHDT, CDR2 YYEEEE. V was trimmed by 4 bases and J by 7 bases, leaving 17 bases between them. Drawing the rest from reference TRBV5-6 and TRBJ1-1, the complete variable domain is DAGVTQSPTHLIKTRGQQVTLRCSPKSGHDTVSWYQQALGQGPQFIFQYYEEEERQRGNFPDRFSGHQFPNYSSELNVNALLLGDSALYLCASSKRALTGEAFFGQGTRLTVV.